This T cell receptor beta chain was identified during a study of T cells after yellow fever vaccination. The authors made TCR cDNA by 5'RACE template switching, adding a universal primer site and UMIs. TCRdb processed the 5' RACE reads anew with MiXCR; each CDR3 protein has one entry. Altogether around 590,000 distinct CDR3 sequences are present, 9% to 15% being singletons, with the ten largest covering about 15%. The germline gives CDR1 MGHRA, CDR2 YSYEKL. The CDR3 is 15 amino acids. V lost 4 bases and J 2 bases, leaving 12 bases between the germline ends. Study-wide results and limits: Sorted repertoires could include abundant contaminating clonotypes from bulk cells. The appearance of a small share of clonotypes in both CD4 and CD8 compartments was observed. The booster response re-showed most primary clones: approximately 95% CD4, around 85% CD8.

Comment on this clonotype: Its antigen is not known.

This TCR came from a man between 25 and 39 years old who received the YFV17D yellow fever vaccine. The sample consisted of PBMCs, taken on the day of the yellow fever booster vaccination. This chain links TRBV4-1 with TRBJ2-1; D perhaps matches TRBD2 (5 bases). CDR3 amino acids: CASSRTSTPYNEQFF. The CDR3, as DNA: TGCGCCAGCAGCCGGACTTCTACCCCCTACAATGAGCAGTTCTTC.